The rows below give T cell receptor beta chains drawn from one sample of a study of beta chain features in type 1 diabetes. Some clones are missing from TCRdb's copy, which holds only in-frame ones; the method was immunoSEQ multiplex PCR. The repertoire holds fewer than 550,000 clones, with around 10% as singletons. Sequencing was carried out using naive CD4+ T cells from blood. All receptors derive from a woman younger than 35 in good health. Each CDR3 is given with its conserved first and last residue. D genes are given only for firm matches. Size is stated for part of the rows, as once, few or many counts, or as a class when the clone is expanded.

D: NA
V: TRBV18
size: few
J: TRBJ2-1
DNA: TGTGCCAGCTCACCACGGTCGGGAAATGAGCAGTTCTTC
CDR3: CASSPRSGNEQFF

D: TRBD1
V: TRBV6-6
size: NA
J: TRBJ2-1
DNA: TGTGCCAGCAGCGGGACAGCGAGCGGTGAGCAGTTCTTC
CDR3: CASSGTASGEQFF

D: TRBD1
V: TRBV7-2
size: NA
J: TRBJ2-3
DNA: TGTGCCAGCAACGACCGGGACAGGGGCACAGATACGCAGTATTTT
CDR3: CASNDRDRGTDTQYF

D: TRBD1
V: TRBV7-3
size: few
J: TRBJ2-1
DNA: TGTGCCAGCAGCTTAGCCCAGGGGGCCAATGAGCAGTTCTTC
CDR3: CASSLAQGANEQFF

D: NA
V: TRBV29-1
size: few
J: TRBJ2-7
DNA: TGCAGCGTTGAGCTCCCCAGGGCCCCCTACGAGCAGTACTTC
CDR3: CSVELPRAPYEQYF

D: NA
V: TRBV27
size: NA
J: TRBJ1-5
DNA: TGTGCCAGCAGTTTTAGGGGAAATCAGCCCCAGCATTTT
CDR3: CASSFRGNQPQHF

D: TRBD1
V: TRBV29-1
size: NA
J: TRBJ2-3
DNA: TGCAGCGTTGACCCAAGGACAGGTTCAAGGGATACGCAGTATTTT
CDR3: CSVDPRTGSRDTQYF

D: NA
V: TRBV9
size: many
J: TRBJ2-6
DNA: TGTGCCAGCAGCATAGGACCGAGCTCTGGGGCCAACGTCCTGACTTTC
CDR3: CASSIGPSSGANVLTF

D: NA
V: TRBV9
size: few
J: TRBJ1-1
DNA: TGTGCCAGCAGCGTAGAGACAGCGAACACTGAAGCTTTCTTT
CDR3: CASSVETANTEAFF

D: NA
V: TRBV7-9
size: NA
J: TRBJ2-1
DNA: TGTGCCAGCAGCCAGGGGACTTATCGGGAGCAGTTCTTC
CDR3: CASSQGTYREQFF

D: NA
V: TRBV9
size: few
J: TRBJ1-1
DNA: TGTGCCAGCAGCCCCCGGGGGGTGGGCACTGAAGCTTTCTTT
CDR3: CASSPRGVGTEAFF

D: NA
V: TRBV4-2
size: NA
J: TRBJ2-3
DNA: TGTGCCAGCAGCCAAGAGGACCTCCGCACAGATACGCAGTATTTT
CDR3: CASSQEDLRTDTQYF

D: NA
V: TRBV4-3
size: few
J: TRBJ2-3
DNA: TGCGCCAGCAGCCCAACTACTGGGGAAGGAACAGATACGCAGTATTTT
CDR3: CASSPTTGEGTDTQYF

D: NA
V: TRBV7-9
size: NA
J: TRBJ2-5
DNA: TGTGCCAGCAGCTTAAAAGGGGTTCAAGAGACCCAGTACTTC
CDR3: CASSLKGVQETQYF

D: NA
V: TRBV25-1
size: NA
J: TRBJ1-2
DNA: TGTGCCATCTCTACAACAAATGGCTACACCTTC
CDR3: CAISTTNGYTF

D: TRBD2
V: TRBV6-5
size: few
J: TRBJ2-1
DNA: TGTGCCAGCAGTTATGGTTCGGGGGGAGGCTACAATGAGCAGTTCTTC
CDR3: CASSYGSGGGYNEQFF

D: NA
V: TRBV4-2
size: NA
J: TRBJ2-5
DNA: TGTGCCAGCAGCCAAATTGGGGCAGGGAGGCAAGAGACCCAGTACTTC
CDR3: CASSQIGAGRQETQYF

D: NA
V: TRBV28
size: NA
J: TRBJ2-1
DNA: TGTGCCAGCAGCATGGACCCACCCGTGTTCTTC
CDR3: CASSMDPPVFF

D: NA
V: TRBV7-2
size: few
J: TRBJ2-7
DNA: TGTGCCAGCAGCTGGCTCGGGTCCAAACATGGGTACGAGCAGTACTTC
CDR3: CASSWLGSKHGYEQYF

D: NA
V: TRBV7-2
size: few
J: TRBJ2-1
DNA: TGTGCCAGCAGCTCGCCCCCCCACAATGAGCAGTTCTTC
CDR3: CASSSPPHNEQFF

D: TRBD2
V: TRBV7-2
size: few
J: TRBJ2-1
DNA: TGTGCCAGCAGCCCAACGCGGACTAGCGGGGTTTACAATGAGCAGTTCTTC
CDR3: CASSPTRTSGVYNEQFF

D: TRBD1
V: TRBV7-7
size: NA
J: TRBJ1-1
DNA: TGTGCCAGCAGCGTACGACAGGGGGATCGAGCTTTCTTT
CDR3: CASSVRQGDRAFF

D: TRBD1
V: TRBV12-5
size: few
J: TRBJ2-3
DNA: TGTGCTAGTGGTTTGGGACGGGGACAGGGCACAGATACGCAGTATTTT
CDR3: CASGLGRGQGTDTQYF

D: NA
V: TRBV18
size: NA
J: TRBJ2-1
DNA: TGTGCCAGCTCACCACAGTCAGGGGCCTACAATGAGCAGTTCTTC
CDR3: CASSPQSGAYNEQFF

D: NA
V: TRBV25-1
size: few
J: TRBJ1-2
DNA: TGTGCCAGCAGAAAAGTCGGGGGAGACTATGGCTACACCTTC
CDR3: CASRKVGGDYGYTF

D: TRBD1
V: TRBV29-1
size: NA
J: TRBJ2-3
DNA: TGCAGCGTTGCGACCGGACAGGGGACAGATACGCAGTATTTT
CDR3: CSVATGQGTDTQYF

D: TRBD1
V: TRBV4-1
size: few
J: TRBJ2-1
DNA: TGCGCCAGCAGCTTAAGTGGGCAAGGGGGCCCCAGCTCCTACAATGAGCAGTTCTTC
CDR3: CASSLSGQGGPSSYNEQFF

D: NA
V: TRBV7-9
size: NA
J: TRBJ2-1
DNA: TGTGCCAGCAGCTTAGTCGAGGGCCGCTCCTACAATGAGCAGTTCTTC
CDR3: CASSLVEGRSYNEQFF

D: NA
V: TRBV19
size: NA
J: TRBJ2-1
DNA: TGTGCCAGTAGTATGGGCCCGACCGGCTCCTACAATGAGCAGTTCTTC
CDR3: CASSMGPTGSYNEQFF

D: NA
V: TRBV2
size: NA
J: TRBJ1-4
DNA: TGTGCCATTTCGTATGGCGAAAAACTGTTTTTT
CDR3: CAISYGEKLFF

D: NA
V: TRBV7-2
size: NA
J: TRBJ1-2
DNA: TGTGCCAGCAGCTTGGGATGGGGCTACACCTTC
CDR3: CASSLGWGYTF

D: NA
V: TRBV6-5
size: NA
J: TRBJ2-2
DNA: TGTGCCAGCAGTTATCCAGGGAACCCCGGGGAGCTGTTTTTT
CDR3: CASSYPGNPGELFF

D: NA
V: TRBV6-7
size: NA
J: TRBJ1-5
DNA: TGTGCCAGCAGTTACTCCCCCGCATGGGGTCAGCCCCAGCATTTT
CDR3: CASSYSPAWGQPQHF

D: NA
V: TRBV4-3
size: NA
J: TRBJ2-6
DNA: TGCGCCAGCAGCCAAGAGGGTAGGGGTTTCCCTGGGGCCAACGTCCTGACTTTC
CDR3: CASSQEGRGFPGANVLTF

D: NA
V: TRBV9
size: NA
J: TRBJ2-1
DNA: TGTGCCAGCAGCATTAGCGGCTACAATGAGCAGTTCTTC
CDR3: CASSISGYNEQFF

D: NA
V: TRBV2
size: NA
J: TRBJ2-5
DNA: TGTGCCAGCAGTCGTGACACCGAACAAGAGACCCAGTACTTC
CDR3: CASSRDTEQETQYF

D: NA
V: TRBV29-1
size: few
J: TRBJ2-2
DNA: TGCAGCGTTGTTCGAACCGGGGAGCTGTTTTTT
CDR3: CSVVRTGELFF

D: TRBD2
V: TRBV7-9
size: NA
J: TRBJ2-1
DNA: TGTGCCAGCAGCTTAATGGCTAGCGGGAGTAATGAGCAGTTCTTC
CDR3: CASSLMASGSNEQFF

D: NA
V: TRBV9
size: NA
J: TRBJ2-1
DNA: TGTGCCAGCAGCGCCCCGACCCAGTACAATGAGCAGTTCTTC
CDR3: CASSAPTQYNEQFF

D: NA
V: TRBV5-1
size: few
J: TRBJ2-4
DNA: TGCGCCAGCAGCTTCTCTCAGGGCAAAAACATTCAGTACTTC
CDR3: CASSFSQGKNIQYF

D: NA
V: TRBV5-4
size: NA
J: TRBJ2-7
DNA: TGTGCCAGCAGCTCGCTTACTTCCTACGAGCAGTACTTC
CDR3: CASSSLTSYEQYF

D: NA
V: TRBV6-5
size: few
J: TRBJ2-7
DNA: TGTGCCAGCAGTCCCGGGGTTTCCTACGAGCAGTACTTC
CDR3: CASSPGVSYEQYF

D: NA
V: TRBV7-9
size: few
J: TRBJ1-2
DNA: TGTGCCAGCAGCTCTCCCTACACGGGACGCTTCTATGGCTACACCTTC
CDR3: CASSSPYTGRFYGYTF

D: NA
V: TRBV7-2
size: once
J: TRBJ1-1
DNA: TGTGCCAGCAGCTTTCCCCGGGCAGCAAATCTTATGAACACTGAAGCTTTCTTT
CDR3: CASSFPRAANLMNTEAFF

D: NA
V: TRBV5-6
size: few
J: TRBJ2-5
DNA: TGTGCCAGCAGCGTCTCGAGGGGCACAGAGACCCAGTACTTC
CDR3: CASSVSRGTETQYF

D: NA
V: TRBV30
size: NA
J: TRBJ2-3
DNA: TGTGCCTGGAGCGGGGGTGGGACAGATACGCAGTATTTT
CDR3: CAWSGGGTDTQYF

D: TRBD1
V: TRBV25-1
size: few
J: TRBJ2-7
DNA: TGTGCCAGCAGTACACAGGGGGCGGGTTCCGAGCAGTACTTC
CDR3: CASSTQGAGSEQYF

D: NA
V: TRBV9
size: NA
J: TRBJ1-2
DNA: TGTGCCAGCAGCCCGAACCCCAGGGACGACTATGGCTACACCTTC
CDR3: CASSPNPRDDYGYTF

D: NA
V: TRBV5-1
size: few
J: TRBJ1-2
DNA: TGCGCCAGCAGCCAGGACGGATTAAACTATGGCTACACCTTC
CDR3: CASSQDGLNYGYTF

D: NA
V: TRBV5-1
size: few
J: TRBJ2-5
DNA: TGCGCCAGCAGCTTGGCGGAGACCCAGTACTTC
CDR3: CASSLAETQYF

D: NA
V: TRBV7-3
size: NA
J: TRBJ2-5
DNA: TGTGCCAGCAGCTTACGGCCGCGAGAGACCCAGTACTTC
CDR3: CASSLRPRETQYF

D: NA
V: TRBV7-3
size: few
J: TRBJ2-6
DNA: TGTGCCAGCAGCCCCTCGATTTTCCCTGGGGCCAACGTCCTGACTTTC
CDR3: CASSPSIFPGANVLTF

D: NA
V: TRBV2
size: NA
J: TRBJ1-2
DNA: TGTGCCAGCACGGGACAAGCCTATGGCTACACCTTC
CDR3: CASTGQAYGYTF

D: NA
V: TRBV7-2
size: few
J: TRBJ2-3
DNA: TGTGCCAGCAGCGTGACAGAAGCCTATACGCAGTATTTT
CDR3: CASSVTEAYTQYF

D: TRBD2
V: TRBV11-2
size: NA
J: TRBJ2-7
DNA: TGTGCCAGCAGCTTACTAGCGGGAGCCAACGAGCAGTACTTC
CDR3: CASSLLAGANEQYF